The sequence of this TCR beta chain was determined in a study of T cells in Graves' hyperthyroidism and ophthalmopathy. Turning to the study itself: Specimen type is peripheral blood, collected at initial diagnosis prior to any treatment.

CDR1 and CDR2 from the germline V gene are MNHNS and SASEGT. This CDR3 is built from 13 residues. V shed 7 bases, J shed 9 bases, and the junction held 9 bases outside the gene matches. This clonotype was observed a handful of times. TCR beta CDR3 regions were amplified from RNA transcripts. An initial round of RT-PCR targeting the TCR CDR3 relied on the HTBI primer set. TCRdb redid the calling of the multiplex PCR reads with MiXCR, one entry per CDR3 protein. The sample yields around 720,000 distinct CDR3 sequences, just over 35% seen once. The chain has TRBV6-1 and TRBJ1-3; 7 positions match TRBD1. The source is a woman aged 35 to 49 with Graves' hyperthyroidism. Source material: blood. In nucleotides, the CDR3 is TGTGCCAGCAACGACAGGGCCACCGCCACCATATATTTT. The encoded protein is CASNDRATATIYF.